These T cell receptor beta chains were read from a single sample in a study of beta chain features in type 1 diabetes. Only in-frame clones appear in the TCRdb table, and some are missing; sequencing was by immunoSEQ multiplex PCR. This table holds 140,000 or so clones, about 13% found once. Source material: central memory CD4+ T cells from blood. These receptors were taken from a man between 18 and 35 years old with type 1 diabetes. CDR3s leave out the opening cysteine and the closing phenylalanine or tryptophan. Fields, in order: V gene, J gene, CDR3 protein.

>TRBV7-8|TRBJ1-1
ASSAGTGVRSEAF
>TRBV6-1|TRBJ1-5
ASRGSNQPQH
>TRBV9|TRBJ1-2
ASSAIGTSYGYT
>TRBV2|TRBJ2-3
ASSGGLATDTQY
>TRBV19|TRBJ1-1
ASSIVELRGSTEAF
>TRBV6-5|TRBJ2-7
ASTTRAGEQY
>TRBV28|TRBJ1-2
ASSTGQGVYGYT
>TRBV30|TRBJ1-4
AWSATRGEKLF
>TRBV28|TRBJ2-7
ASSLGGRSYEQY
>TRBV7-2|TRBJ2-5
ASSLGGGKETQY
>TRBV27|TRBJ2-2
ASSLGGAGELF
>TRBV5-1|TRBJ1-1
ASSSGGAAEAF